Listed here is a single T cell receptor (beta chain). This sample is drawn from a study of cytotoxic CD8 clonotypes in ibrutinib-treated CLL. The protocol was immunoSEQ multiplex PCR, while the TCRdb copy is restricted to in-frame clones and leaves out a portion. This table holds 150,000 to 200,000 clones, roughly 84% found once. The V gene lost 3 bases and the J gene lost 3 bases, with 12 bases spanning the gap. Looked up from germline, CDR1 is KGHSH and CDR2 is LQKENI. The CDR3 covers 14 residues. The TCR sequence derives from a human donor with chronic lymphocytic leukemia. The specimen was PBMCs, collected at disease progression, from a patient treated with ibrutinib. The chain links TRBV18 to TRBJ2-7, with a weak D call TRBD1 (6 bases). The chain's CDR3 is CASSPLSRGYEQYF. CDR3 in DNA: TGTGCCAGCTCACCTCTTAGCAGGGGCTACGAGCAGTACTTC.